Below, 13 T cell receptor beta chains from the same sample are listed, as sequenced in a study of T cells in tumors after PD-1 blockade. Sequencing was performed with immunoSEQ multiplex PCR; in TCRdb, only in-frame clones are kept and a portion is missing. Here the sample spans some 7,200 clones, approximately 67% being singletons. The specimen comprised tumor tissue, sampled after anti-PD-1 treatment. These receptor sequences come from a human donor with basal cell carcinoma.

J is TRBJ1-1 and V is TRBV2; no clear D. CDR3 length equals 15 residues. Trimming removed 2 bases from V and 0 bases from J, with 10 bases in between. The V gene's germline CDR1 is SNHLY and CDR2 FYNNEI. In DNA, the CDR3 is TGTGCCAGCAGTGAATCCGGGGTGATGAACACTGAAGCTTTCTTT. It specifies CASSESGVMNTEAFF.

In nucleotides, the CDR3 is TGTGCCAGCAGGAGGAGACTAGCGGGGAGCGAAGAGACCCAGTACTTC. Its translation: CASRRRLAGSEETQYF. The J gene is TRBJ2-5, the V gene TRBV6-4, with 11 bases fitting TRBD2. The CDR3 runs to 16 residues. Germline values: CDR1 MRHNA, CDR2 SNTAGT. J gave up 3 bases and V 6 bases, and 9 bases lay outside the gene matches.

The chain links TRBV30 to TRBJ2-6; D unresolved. The CDR3 has 12 residues. Trimming removed 2 bases from V and 7 bases from J, with 6 bases in between. Germline values: CDR1 GTSNPN, CDR2 SVGIG (reference sequence). CDR3 nucleotide sequence: TGTGCCTGGAGTATTCAAGCCAACGTCCTGACTTTC. This encodes CAWSIQANVLTF.

The gene calls are TRBV5-1 and TRBJ1-5; D gene uncertain. This CDR3 contains 15 residues. The germline gives CDR1 SGHRS, CDR2 YFSETQ. V was shortened by 1 base and J by 0 bases, with 8 bases between the two germline ends. The CDR3 loop reads CASSLLGNSNQPQHF. CDR3 sequence (DNA): TGCGCCAGCAGCTTGCTCGGGAATAGCAATCAGCCCCAGCATTTT. Combining the CDR3 with reference TRBV5-1 and TRBJ1-5 gives the whole variable domain KAGVTQTPRYLIKTRGQQVTLSCSPISGHRSVSWYQQTPGQGLQFLFEYFSETQRNKGNFPGRFSGRQFSNSRSEMNVSTLELGDSALYLCASSLLGNSNQPQHFGDGTRLSIL.

This rearrangement joins TRBV19 to TRBJ2-3; possibly TRBD1 or TRBD2 for D (6 bases each). V was cut by 1 base and J by 4 bases, with 9 bases left in between. The germline gives CDR1 LNHDA, CDR2 SQIVND (reference sequence). This CDR3 is built from 14 residues. CDR3 protein: CASSIAGGADTQYF. As DNA, the CDR3 is TGTGCCAGTAGTATAGCCGGGGGCGCAGATACGCAGTATTTT.

The chain is built from TRBV7-9 and TRBJ2-5; the match to TRBD2 covers 14 bases. The J segment lost 5 bases and the V segment lost 6 bases, leaving 5 bases of the junction unmatched. Germline assignment: CDR1 SEHNR and CDR2 FQNEAQ (reference sequence). The CDR3 is made up of 15 amino acids. CDR3: CASRGTSGSRETQYF. CDR3 DNA sequence: TGTGCCAGCAGGGGGACTAGCGGGAGTAGGGAGACCCAGTACTTC.

This clone has only a few counts. The rearrangement links TRBV7-9 to TRBJ2-1, with D hard to call. Germline V CDR1 and CDR2: SEHNR, FQNEAQ (reference sequence). V shed 1 base and J shed 7 bases, with 8 bases lying between them. The CDR3 extends over 13 amino acids. CDR3 bases: TGTGCCAGCAGCTTAGGGGCCACTAATGAGCAGTTCTTC. Encoded protein: CASSLGATNEQFF.

The rearrangement uses TRBV5-6 and TRBJ1-2; D gene ambiguous. V lost 2 bases and J lost 3, with 5 bases in between. Germline lookup yields CDR1 SGHDT and CDR2 YYEEEE. The CDR3 is 12 amino acids. The CDR3 nucleotides are TGTGCCAGCAGCTTCAGCGACTATGGCTACACCTTC. This sequence encodes CASSFSDYGYTF.

The sample holds a few counts of this clone. The chain links TRBV19 to TRBJ1-6; D is unresolved. This CDR3 has 15 amino acids. Trimming pared 6 bases from V and 0 bases from J, leaving 9 bases between. Germline values: CDR1 LNHDA, CDR2 SQIVND (reference sequence). The CDR3 coding sequence is TGTGCCAGTAGAGAGGGAAGCTCCTATAATTCACCCCTCCACTTT. Its translation is CASREGSSYNSPLHF.

This rearrangement joins TRBV5-1 to TRBJ1-2; tentatively, D is TRBD1 (5 bases). Trimming left V 2 bases short and J 6 bases short, with 20 bases between. The CDR3 has 16 amino acids. Looked up from germline, CDR1 is SGHRS and CDR2 is YFSETQ. CDR3 sequence reads: CASSLVPAGMIDGYTF. In DNA, the CDR3 is TGCGCCAGCAGCTTAGTCCCCGCAGGGATGATCGATGGCTACACCTTC.

This chain uses TRBV3-1 (or the pseudogene TRBV3-2) with TRBJ2-7; 9 bases map to TRBD1. CDR3 size: 14 residues. With V trimmed by 2 bases and J by 6 bases, 5 bases remained unmatched. The germline CDR1 and CDR2 sequences are LGHDT and YNNKEL (reference sequence). In DNA form, the CDR3 reads TGTGCCAGCAGCCAAACGGGACAGGGTACCGAGCAGTACTTC. This gives the protein CASSQTGQGTEQYF.

The rearrangement joins TRBV5-6 to TRBJ1-4; D gene unclear. This CDR3 contains 14 residues. V dropped 2 bases and J dropped 4 bases, with 9 bases sitting between them. The germline V gene encodes CDR1 SGHDT and CDR2 YYEEEE. The CDR3, as DNA: TGTGCCAGCAGCTTCACGGGGATTAATGAAAAACTGTTTTTT. Encoded protein: CASSFTGINEKLFF. The full variable domain, completed using reference TRBV5-6 and TRBJ1-4, is DAGVTQSPTHLIKTRGQQVTLRCSPKSGHDTVSWYQQALGQGPQFIFQYYEEEERQRGNFPDRFSGHQFPNYSSELNVNALLLGDSALYLCASSFTGINEKLFFGSGTQLSVL.

V and J are TRBV3-1 (or the pseudogene TRBV3-2) and TRBJ2-3; either TRBD1 or TRBD2 may fit D (5 bases each). Germline assignment: CDR1 LGHDT and CDR2 YNNKEL (reference sequence). V was clipped by 6 bases and J by 6 bases, with 16 bases between them. The CDR3 sequence is 14 residues long. CDR3 in DNA: TGTGCCAGCAGTTCGGGGCTACACCCGGATACGCAGTATTTT. As protein: CASSSGLHPDTQYF.